The 18 T cell receptor beta chains below all came from one sample that was sequenced in a study of patients and donors after allogeneic stem cell transplantation. Each CDR3 protein is one row after TCRdb ran MiXCR on the RT-PCR reads. The sample carries 800,000 to 1,000,000 distinct CDR3 sequences, approximately 18% recorded once. The specimen was blood, either unsorted or a sorted T cell fraction (not recorded which). Receptors were obtained from a human donor who was either an allogeneic HSCT recipient or a stem cell or donor lymphocyte infusion donor (not recorded which). It is not recorded whose cells these are; they may come from a transplant donor.

This chain links TRBV7-6 with TRBJ2-3; no clear D gene. Germline CDR1 SGHVS, CDR2 FNYEAQ. The length of the CDR3 is 14 residues. V shed 2 bases and J shed 6 bases, with 12 bases lying between them. CDR3 amino acids: CASSLSRIEDTQYF. The CDR3 DNA is TGTGCCAGCAGCTTATCCAGGATAGAGGATACGCAGTATTTT. The variable domain in full, with the rest retrieved from reference TRBV7-6 and TRBJ2-3, is GAGVSQSPRYKVTKRGQDVALRCDPISGHVSLYWYRQALGQGPEFLTYFNYEAQQDKSGLPNDRFSAERPEGSISTLTIQRTEQRDSAMYRCASSLSRIEDTQYFGPGTRLTVL.

V and J are TRBV19 and TRBJ2-2; D might be TRBD2 (5 bases). The CDR3 is 16 amino acids. Germline V CDR1 and CDR2: LNHDA, SQIVND (reference sequence). V was trimmed by 7 bases and J by 0 bases, leaving 15 bases between them. Written as DNA, the CDR3 is TGTGCCAGTATCGGGGTAGCGCGAACGAACACCGGGGAGCTGTTTTTT. Its protein product is CASIGVARTNTGELFF.

V is TRBV29-1 and J is TRBJ1-2; D may be TRBD1 (6 bases). V was shortened by 1 base and J by 0 bases, with 12 bases between the two germline ends. The length of the CDR3 is 15 residues. The V gene's germline CDR1 is SQVTM and CDR2 ANQGSEA. DNA for the CDR3: TGCAGCGTTGAAGCTACAGGGCTACCTAACTATGGCTACACCTTC. Its translation: CSVEATGLPNYGYTF. Combining the CDR3 with reference TRBV29-1 and TRBJ1-2 gives the whole variable domain SAVISQKPSRDICQRGTSLTIQCQVDSQVTMMFWYRQQPGQSLTLIATANQGSEATYESGFVIDKFPISRPNLTFSTLTVSNMSPEDSSIYLCSVEATGLPNYGYTFGSGTRLTVV.

This clonotype was observed at least ten times. The rearrangement uses TRBV20-1 and TRBJ1-4, with D unresolved. V lost 6 bases and J lost 2, with 16 bases in between. This CDR3 comprises 15 residues. In germline, CDR1 is DFQATT, CDR2 SNEGSKA (reference sequence). CDR3 in DNA: TGCAGTGCAGCGACGGGGTTACGGACTAATGAAAAACTGTTTTTT. Translation: CSAATGLRTNEKLFF.

This clonotype has more than one count but fewer than ten. The genes are TRBV29-1 and TRBJ1-3; TRBD1 matches at 11 bases. The V gene's germline CDR1 is SQVTM and CDR2 ANQGSEA. Trimming took 5 bases from V and 1 from J; bases not matched to a gene: 1. This CDR3 spans 14 amino acids. CDR3 coding DNA: TGCAGCGTTCGGGACAGGGGGTCTGGAAACACCATATATTTT. This encodes CSVRDRGSGNTIYF. Combining the CDR3 with reference TRBV29-1 and TRBJ1-3 gives the whole variable domain SAVISQKPSRDICQRGTSLTIQCQVDSQVTMMFWYRQQPGQSLTLIATANQGSEATYESGFVIDKFPISRPNLTFSTLTVSNMSPEDSSIYLCSVRDRGSGNTIYFGEGSWLTVV.

The chain employs TRBV20-1 and TRBJ2-7, with 14 bases lining up with TRBD2. This CDR3 is 15 amino acids long. Looked up from germline, CDR1 is DFQATT and CDR2 is SNEGSKA (reference sequence). After removal of 4 bases from V and 4 bases from J, the junction contained 6 bases not matched to a gene. This chain's CDR3 is CSATRTSGRNYEQYF. CDR3 in DNA: TGCAGTGCTACTAGGACTAGCGGGAGGAATTACGAGCAGTACTTC.

The chain links TRBV6-1 to TRBJ1-5, with 7 bases that match TRBD1. CDR1 MNHNS and CDR2 SASEGT come from the germline V gene. The CDR3 has 15 residues. After removal of 5 bases from V and 0 bases from J, the junction contained 4 bases not matched to a gene. The CDR3 coding sequence is TGTGCCAGCAGTCAGGGGGGTCATAGCAATCAGCCCCAGCATTTT. Its protein is CASSQGGHSNQPQHF.

J is TRBJ2-1 and V is TRBV6-9; D is possibly TRBD2 (7 bases). Germline V gene lookup returns CDR1 MNHGY and CDR2 SVAAGI. CDR3 length equals 15 residues. V lost 4 bases and J 5 bases, leaving 15 bases between the germline ends. CDR3 loop: CASSSRGASDNEQFF. The CDR3 DNA reads TGTGCCAGCAGTTCACGGGGGGCAAGCGACAATGAGCAGTTCTTC.

This clonotype appeared a few times. The chain links TRBV12-3 or TRBV12-4 to TRBJ2-7, with D unclear. The V and J ends lost 7 bases and 2 bases respectively, with 15 bases between them. The CDR3 runs to 14 residues. The CDR3 is CASTPRMAPYEQYF. The DNA for the CDR3 is TGTGCCAGCACCCCTCGCATGGCCCCCTACGAGCAGTACTTC.

J is TRBJ2-2 and V is TRBV6-6, with 7 bases matching TRBD1. Per the germline V gene, CDR1 is MNHNY and CDR2 is SVGAGI (reference sequence). Trimming removed 7 bases from V and 4 bases from J; junction bases left unmatched: 3. The CDR3 is made up of 13 amino acids. The CDR3 loop is CASKNRGTGELFF. CDR3 bases: TGTGCCAGCAAAAACAGGGGCACCGGGGAGCTGTTTTTT.

The chain uses TRBV10-3 and TRBJ1-3; a possible D gene is TRBD1 (5 bases). V lost 11 bases and J 0 bases, leaving 29 bases between the germline ends. The length of the CDR3 is 19 residues. Germline V gene data show CDR1 as ENHRY and CDR2 as SYGVKD. DNA for the CDR3: TGTGCCGTCATGGGCCGGGCTCACATACAGGCTACCTCTGGAAACACCATATATTTT. Translation: CAVMGRAHIQATSGNTIYF.

This chain joins TRBV30 and TRBJ1-6, with no clear D. Germline CDR1 is GTSNPN and CDR2 is SVGIG (reference sequence). Trimming took 5 bases from V and 0 from J, leaving 8 bases between them. The CDR3 is made up of 14 amino acids. CDR3 region: CAWAKSSYNSPLHF. The DNA for the CDR3 is TGTGCCTGGGCGAAGAGCTCCTATAATTCACCCCTCCACTTT. The full variable domain, rest sourced from reference TRBV30 and TRBJ1-6, is SQTIHQWPATLVQPVGSPLSLECTVEGTSNPNLYWYRQAAGRGLQLLFYSVGIGQISSEVPQNLSASRPQDRQFILSSKKLLLSDSGFYLCAWAKSSYNSPLHFGNGTRLTVT.

There are a few counts of this clonotype. The chain recombines TRBV12-3 or TRBV12-4 with TRBJ1-1, with D uncertain. V was clipped by 5 bases and J by 3 bases, with 16 bases between them. This CDR3 is built from 15 residues. The CDR3 nucleotides are TGTGCCAGCAGTCTCAGGATGAATCGGGACACTGAAGCTTTCTTT. This translates into CASSLRMNRDTEAFF.

In its sample, this clonotype was seen a few times. The chain is built from TRBV9 and TRBJ2-3; D is ambiguous. The CDR3 runs to 17 residues. Germline V gene sequence: CDR1 SGDLS, CDR2 YYNGEE. V lost 0 bases, J lost 0 bases, and 14 bases lay in between. The CDR3 DNA follows: TGTGCCAGCAGCGTAGGGGCCGCCAGGATCAGCACAGATACGCAGTATTTT. Its translation is CASSVGAARISTDTQYF.

The rearrangement uses TRBV21-1 and TRBJ1-4. TRBV21-1 is listed as a pseudogene. The CDR3 extends over 16 amino acids. The CDR3 DNA sequence: TGTGCCAGCAGCAAAACGCGCTGGAAGCCTCAAGAAAAACTGTTTTTT. Protein product: CASSKTRWKPQEKLFF.

The chain recombines TRBV5-1 with TRBJ1-4, with D perhaps TRBD1 (6 bases). The CDR3 extends over 15 amino acids. CDR1 is SGHRS and CDR2 is YFSETQ in the germline V gene. V lost 1 base and J lost 5, with 12 bases in between. The CDR3 spells CASSLSGAKNEKLFF. CDR3 nucleotide sequence: TGCGCCAGCAGCTTGTCGGGGGCCAAAAATGAAAAACTGTTTTTT.

This clonotype was found a few times. J is TRBJ2-5 and V is TRBV4-3, with D possibly being TRBD1 (5 bases). V was clipped by 0 bases and J by 5 bases, with 16 bases between them. The CDR3 length is 16 residues. Germline CDR1 reads LGHNA; CDR2 reads YSLEER. The CDR3 reads CASSQDGAGARETQYF. The CDR3 region has the DNA TGCGCCAGCAGCCAAGATGGGGCCGGAGCGAGGGAGACCCAGTACTTC.

The sample holds a few counts of this clonotype. The rearrangement uses TRBV12-3 or TRBV12-4 and TRBJ1-2; no definite D call. CDR3 size: 13 residues. V was pared by 4 bases and J by 4 bases, with 10 bases between. The DNA for the CDR3 is TGTGCCAGCAGTTCCCAGGTAGCCTATGGCTACACCTTC. Its translation: CASSSQVAYGYTF.